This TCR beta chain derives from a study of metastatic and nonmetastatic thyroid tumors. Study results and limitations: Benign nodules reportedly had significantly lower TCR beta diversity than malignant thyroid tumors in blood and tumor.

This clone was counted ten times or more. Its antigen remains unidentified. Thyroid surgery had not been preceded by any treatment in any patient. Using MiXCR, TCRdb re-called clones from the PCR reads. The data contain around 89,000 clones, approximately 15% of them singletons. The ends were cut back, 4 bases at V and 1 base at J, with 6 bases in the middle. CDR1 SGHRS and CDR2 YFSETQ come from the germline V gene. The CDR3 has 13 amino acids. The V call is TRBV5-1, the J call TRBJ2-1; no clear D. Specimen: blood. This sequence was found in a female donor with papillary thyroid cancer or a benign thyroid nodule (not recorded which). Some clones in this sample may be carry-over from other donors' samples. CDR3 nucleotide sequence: TGCGCCAGCAGCGCGAAGTCCTACAATGAGCAGTTCTTC. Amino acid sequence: CASSAKSYNEQFF.